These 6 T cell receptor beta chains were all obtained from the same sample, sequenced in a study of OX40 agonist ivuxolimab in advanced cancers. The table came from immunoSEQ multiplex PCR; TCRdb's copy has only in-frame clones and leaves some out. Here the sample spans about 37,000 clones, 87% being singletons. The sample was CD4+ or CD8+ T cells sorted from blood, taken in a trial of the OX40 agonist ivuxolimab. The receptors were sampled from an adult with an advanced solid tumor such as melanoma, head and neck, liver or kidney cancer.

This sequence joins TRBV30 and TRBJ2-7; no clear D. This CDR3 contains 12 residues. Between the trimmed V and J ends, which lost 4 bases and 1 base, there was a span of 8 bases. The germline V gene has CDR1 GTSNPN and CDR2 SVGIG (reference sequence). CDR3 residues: CAWNYRSYEQYF. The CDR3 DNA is TGTGCCTGGAACTATAGGTCCTACGAGCAGTACTTC.

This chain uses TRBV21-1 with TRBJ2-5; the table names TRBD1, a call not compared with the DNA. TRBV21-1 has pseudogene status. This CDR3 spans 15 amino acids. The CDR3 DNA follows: TGTGCCAGCAGCAAATTGGGGCCCCCGGCTTTGACCCAGTACTTC. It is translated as CASSKLGPPALTQYF.

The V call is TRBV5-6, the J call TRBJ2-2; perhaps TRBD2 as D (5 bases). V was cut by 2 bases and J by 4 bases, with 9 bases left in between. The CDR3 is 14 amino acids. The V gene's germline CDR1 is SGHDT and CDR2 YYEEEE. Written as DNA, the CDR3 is TGTGCCAGCAGCTTAGCCGAGGGCACCGGGGAGCTGTTTTTT. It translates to CASSLAEGTGELFF. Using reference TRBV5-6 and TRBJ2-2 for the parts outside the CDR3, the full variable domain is DAGVTQSPTHLIKTRGQQVTLRCSPKSGHDTVSWYQQALGQGPQFIFQYYEEEERQRGNFPDRFSGHQFPNYSSELNVNALLLGDSALYLCASSLAEGTGELFFGEGSRLTVL.

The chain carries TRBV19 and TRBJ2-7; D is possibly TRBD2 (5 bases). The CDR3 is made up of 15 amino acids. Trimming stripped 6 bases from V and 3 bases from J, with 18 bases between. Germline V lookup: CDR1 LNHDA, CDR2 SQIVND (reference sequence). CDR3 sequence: CASREDSPEGYEQYF. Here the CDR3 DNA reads TGTGCCAGTAGAGAAGATAGCCCAGAGGGCTACGAGCAGTACTTC.

In DNA form, the CDR3 reads TGCGCCAGCAGCTTGGGTGGGACGGTCACCTACGAGCAGTACTTC. Protein: CASSLGGTVTYEQYF. The chain joins TRBV5-1 to TRBJ2-7, with D possibly called TRBD1 or TRBD2 (5 bases each). V was shortened by 0 bases and J by 2 bases, with 12 bases between the two germline ends. The CDR3 is made up of 15 amino acids. Germline values: CDR1 SGHRS, CDR2 YFSETQ.

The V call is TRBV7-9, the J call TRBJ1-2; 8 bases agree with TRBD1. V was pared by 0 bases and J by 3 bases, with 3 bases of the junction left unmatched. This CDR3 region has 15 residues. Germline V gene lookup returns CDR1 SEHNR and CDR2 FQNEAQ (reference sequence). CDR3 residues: CASSLADREHYGYTF. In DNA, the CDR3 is TGTGCCAGCAGCTTAGCGGACAGGGAGCACTATGGCTACACCTTC.